The entry below describes one TCR beta chain. Its antigen is not yet known. Base qualities are not recorded, but no much larger clone differs from it by a single base. The immunoSEQ hsTCRB v3.0 assay was used at survey level resolution for TRB variable region sequencing. TRB sequencing targeted a depth of 40,000-50,000 T-cell genomes per sample. An Illumina MiSeq with a v3 150-cycle kit was used to sequence the pooled TRB libraries. Per the authors' processing: Repertoire analysis was run in R within a reproducible Nextflow workflow that covered QC, data transformation and analysis. LymphoSeq2, an R package for exploring AIRR-Seq data, was used to implement the custom analyses. After excluding a handful of samples that yielded fewer than 5000 total TRB sequences, approximately 170 HIV repertoires remained for analysis. Among the approximately 190 HIV repertoires that were kept, roughly 58 were collected before ART initiation and roughly 130 were collected after ART initiation. Repertoires were downsampled to 5000 TRB nucleotide sequences, with summary statistics averaged over 100 downsampling iterations. Only TRB sequences with CDR3 regions of at least seven amino acids were retained for analysis. Diversity was measured with a Shannon entropy-derived clonality score and the Gini coefficient. In repertoire networks, the top 5000 CDR3 amino acid sequences were linked whenever an edit distance of one separated two sequences. GLIPH2 predicted antigen specificity groups and MHC restriction for TRB CDR3 amino acid sequences. CDR3 amino acid sequences were matched against VDJdb and McPAS-TCR to flag known CMV, EBV, HIV or tissue antigen associations. Pre-ART, post-ART and control groups were compared with Wilcoxon signed-rank tests and Holm-Bonferroni correction. TCRdb took this table from immuneACCESS and kept in-frame rearrangements with V and J called. Such tables lack part of the clones; where checked against another copy, unresolved V genes explain under half of the gap, and the rest is unexplained. V and J calls and clone size are as listed in that table; D and trimming were resolved from the DNA. The sample data list about 20,000 clones, and around four fifths of these were observed just once. Clones ranked in the top ten supply about 4.6% of the sample.

Participants were included only if at least one PBMC sample before ART initiation and at least two post-ART samples were available. Every participant with HIV received treatment in the United States of America. Before DNA extraction, cryopreserved samples of about 1-10 million PBMC were thawed and washed. At the time of the earliest PBMC sample, participants with HIV were aged between about 23 and 54 years. Per participant, PBMC samples came from 1-4 timepoints prior to ART initiation and 2-8 timepoints following ART initiation, for a median of 7 samples. Serial HIV viral load, CD4+ T-cell count, ART history and demographic data were obtained for every participant. Genomic DNA was extracted from unsorted PBMC with a Qiagen kit on a QIAcube, with processing performed in batches of 12 samples. The germline V gene (reference sequence) provides CDR1 MNHNY and CDR2 SVGAGI. For this chain, trimming is 5 bases at the V end and 5 bases at the J end, and the number of junction bases without a gene match is 7. The CDR3, cysteine through phenylalanine, is 15 amino acids long. Just the 45-base CDR3 DNA is kept, in frame starting at base 1.

The data belong to a study of long-term antiretroviral therapy in people with HIV (dated by TCRdb to 2021 to 2024). Broadly, across the study: The earliest samples were collected roughly a decade before the 2015 WHO recommendation for immediate ART, at a time when ART was usually postponed until CD4 counts fell. A retrospective serial study tested whether changes in peripheral blood TRB repertoire composition and diversity were associated with ART initiation and durable HIV suppression. Of the approximately 28 participants with HIV, fewer than twelve were female. A total of under 250 cryopreserved PBMC samples were contributed to the cohort by 30 adults with confirmed HIV infection, with samples collected serially over a mean of roughly six years (range 1-12). No cross-contamination during QIAcube processing was shown when test extractions of a monoclonal T-cell line were performed alongside approximately 32 polyclonal samples. Here is what the overall study found, with its caveats: A significant increase in TRB diversity was found to be associated with ART initiation, although TRB diversity was observed to remain significantly below that of transplant donor controls even after long-term ART. The repertoire was dominated across all time points by expanded TRB clones identified before ART initiation, although this dominance was seen to fluctuate and to decrease in many PLHIV after ART. Inferences about post-ART repertoire changes are limited because no data were available on ART adherence, viral resistance or therapy changes. Because cell numbers in pre-ART samples were limited, unsorted PBMC were profiled instead of sorted CD4+ and CD8+ T cells. Compared with controls, HIV repertoires had narrower CDR3 length ranges, and the network structure pointed to an antigen-experienced repertoire that shifted only slightly toward naive after ART. Because PBMC availability was limited, only the TCR beta chain was sequenced, with no alpha chain pairing. The samples span the years 2004 to 2017, and the ART regimens used at that time may not be as effective as current regimens.

The clonotype originates from a man younger than 45 with HIV. Sequences were derived from unsorted PBMCs, sampled around 5.9 years after starting antiretroviral therapy. In this chain, TRBV6-6 is recombined with TRBJ2-1; TRBD1 aligns with 9 central bases. The DNA is TGTGCCAGCAGTCCTGGGACAGGGCGAAACAATGAGCAGTTCTTC. It encodes CASSPGTGRNNEQFF.